This is a list of T cell receptor beta chains from one sample in a study of T cells after yellow fever vaccination. Using its own MiXCR run on the 5' RACE reads, TCRdb lists one record per CDR3 protein. The data hold 100,000 to 150,000 distinct CDR3 sequences, with 6.5% to 8% observed a single time. The specimen was CD4+ T cells sorted from PBMCs, collected 10 days after the first yellow fever vaccination. These receptors came from a man between 18 and 29 years old who received the YFV17D yellow fever vaccine. The CDR3 runs from the conserved cysteine through the conserved F or W. Each record gives: clone size, D gene, J gene, V gene, CDR3 DNA, CDR3 protein. The D gene is left open where the match is weak. For some rows the clone size is stated as once, few or many, or as a class when expanded; others skip it.

- TRBD1 TRBJ1-4 TRBV5-1 TGCGCCAGCAGGTTCGGGACAGTCAATGAAAAACTGTTTTTT CASRFGTVNEKLFF
few - TRBJ2-3 TRBV5-1 TGCGCCAGCAGCTTGAGTGCAGATTCAGATACGCAGTATTTT CASSLSADSDTQYF
many TRBD2 TRBJ2-1 TRBV7-7 TGTGCTAGCGGGGTAGCGGGGAACAATGAGCAGTTCTTC CASGVAGNNEQFF
many - TRBJ1-5 TRBV12-3/TRBV12-4 TGTGCCAGCAGTTTTCGCCCGGATCAGCCCCAGCATTTT CASSFRPDQPQHF
few - TRBJ1-1 TRBV7-9 TGTGCCAGCAGCTTAGCGCCCGGGGACACTGAAGCTTTCTTT CASSLAPGDTEAFF
many - TRBJ2-4 TRBV12-3/TRBV12-4 TGTGCCAGCAGTTTCTCGGGATGGAACATTCAGTACTTC CASSFSGWNIQYF
many - TRBJ2-3 TRBV5-1 TGCGCCAGCAGCCCGACTCGCTACACAGATACGCAGTATTTT CASSPTRYTDTQYF
many - TRBJ2-5 TRBV20-1 TGCAGTGCTGAGGGGGTAGAGACCCAGTACTTC CSAEGVETQYF
many - TRBJ2-6 TRBV7-3 TGTGCCAGCAGCTTAATGCCCGGGGCCAACGTCCTGACTTTC CASSLMPGANVLTF
- TRBD2 TRBJ2-3 TRBV7-2 TGTGCCAGCAGCCACCCGGGACTAGCGGGGGCCCCCAATACGCAGTATTTT CASSHPGLAGAPNTQYF
many - TRBJ2-7 TRBV12-3/TRBV12-4 TGTGCCAGCAGTTTTGATGGGGGGGCCTCCTACGAGCAGTACTTC CASSFDGGASYEQYF
many - TRBJ2-6 TRBV6-2/TRBV6-3 TGTGCCAGCAGATCCCGGGCCCCCCAGCGTTGGGCCAACGTCCTGACTTTC CASRSRAPQRWANVLTF
- - TRBJ2-3 TRBV7-3 TGTGCCAGCAGCGTGGACTATACAGATACGCAGTATTTT CASSVDYTDTQYF
few - TRBJ2-6 TRBV5-1 TGCGCCAGCAGCCCCAGGGTAAATGGGGCCAACGTCCTGACTTTC CASSPRVNGANVLTF
many TRBD1 TRBJ2-4 TRBV7-9 TGTGCCAGCAGCCGACAGGGAAACATTCAGTACTTC CASSRQGNIQYF
few - TRBJ2-5 TRBV20-1 TGCAGTACCCCCGGGGTAGAGACCCAGTACTTC CSTPGVETQYF
few - TRBJ2-3 TRBV7-9 TGTGCCAGCATCTTTCCGACGGGCCGGGGGACAGATACGCAGTATTTT CASIFPTGRGTDTQYF
many TRBD1 TRBJ2-1 TRBV12-3/TRBV12-4 TGTGCCAGCAGACCAAACACAGGGGAAAATGAGCAGTTCTTC CASRPNTGENEQFF
- - TRBJ1-6 TRBV5-1 TGCGCCAGCAGCTTGACAGGCGCGTTCGATTCACCCCTCCACTTT CASSLTGAFDSPLHF
- TRBD1 TRBJ2-5 TRBV4-2 TGTGCCAGCAGCCAAGAGGGCCCGACAGGGATGGAGACCCAGTACTTC CASSQEGPTGMETQYF
many TRBD2 TRBJ2-3 TRBV4-3 TGCGCCAGCAGCCAAGAGGGGCGGGGGACGCAGTATTTT CASSQEGRGTQYF
many TRBD1 TRBJ1-1 TRBV20-1 TGCAGTGCTTTTAGTTCGACAGGGCTGAACACTGAAGCTTTCTTT CSAFSSTGLNTEAFF
many - TRBJ1-6 TRBV6-5 TGTGCCAGCACCAGGCCCCACTTT CASTRPHF
many TRBD2 TRBJ2-5 TRBV2 TGTGCCAGCGGGACTAGCGGGGGTGGGTACCAAGAGACCCAGTACTTC CASGTSGGGYQETQYF
few TRBD2 TRBJ2-1 TRBV12-3/TRBV12-4 TGTGCCAGCAGTTTAGTGGGACTAGCGGGGTCCTCCTACAATGAGCAGTTCTTC CASSLVGLAGSSYNEQFF
many TRBD1 TRBJ1-1 TRBV9 TGTGCCAGCAGCAGACCCGACAGGGGGGCGGAAGCTTTCTTT CASSRPDRGAEAFF
- - TRBJ2-3 TRBV6-2/TRBV6-3 TGTGCCAGCACCCCTCGAGGGGGGTGGGCAGATACGCAGTATTTT CASTPRGGWADTQYF
- - TRBJ1-6 TRBV7-2 TGTGCCAGCCATGGGGGGGGGACCTCCTATAATTCACCCCTCCACTTT CASHGGGTSYNSPLHF
many - TRBJ1-4 TRBV12-3/TRBV12-4 TGTGCCAGCAGTTTGGGTTTGAAACCTGAAAAACTGTTTTTT CASSLGLKPEKLFF
many - TRBJ2-1 TRBV5-5 TGTGCCAGCAGCTTTAACAGCGGCGCTGAGCAGTTCTTC CASSFNSGAEQFF
many - TRBJ2-7 TRBV20-1 TGCAGTGCTAGAGATCCCAGGGGTCTCTCCTACGAGCAGTACTTC CSARDPRGLSYEQYF
few TRBD1 TRBJ1-2 TRBV5-1 TGCGCCAGCAGCTTAATGCTGGGGACAGGTCAAGGCTACACCTTC CASSLMLGTGQGYTF
many - TRBJ2-3 TRBV20-1 TGCAGTGCTCCAACTCAGGGGACAGATACGCAGTATTTT CSAPTQGTDTQYF
- TRBD1 TRBJ1-1 TRBV10-3 TGTGCCATGCAACCGGGACAGGGAGGCACTGAAGCTTTCTTT CAMQPGQGGTEAFF
- - TRBJ2-5 TRBV7-9 TGTGCCAGCAGCTTATTAGACGGGGGCCAAGAGACCCAGTACTTC CASSLLDGGQETQYF
- - TRBJ1-4 TRBV4-2 TGTGCCAGCAGCCCTCCCCGACGGGGCTGGAGTGAAAAACTGTTTTTT CASSPPRRGWSEKLFF
few - TRBJ1-2 TRBV6-1 TGTGCCAGCACACAGGCCTCAGGAAACTATGGCTACACCTTC CASTQASGNYGYTF
many - TRBJ2-5 TRBV28 TGTGCCAGCAGTTTAATGGACGAGAAGACCCAGTACTTC CASSLMDEKTQYF
many - TRBJ2-2 TRBV4-1 TGCGCCAGCAGCCAAGCCACAAACCCCGGGGAGCTGTTTTTT CASSQATNPGELFF
many - TRBJ2-1 TRBV19 TGTGCCAGTAGTATGGGTCTCAGCTCCTACAATGAGCAGTTCTTC CASSMGLSSYNEQFF
many - TRBJ2-3 TRBV5-1 TGCGCCAGCAGCTTGGGGGCAGATACGCAGTATTTT CASSLGADTQYF
many - TRBJ2-7 TRBV5-1 TGCGCCAGCAGCTTAATGTCGGAAGGGCCTTACGAGCAGTACTTC CASSLMSEGPYEQYF